The clone carrying this TCR beta chain was detected many times. The antigen is unknown. These data originate in a study of breast tumors, draining lymph nodes, adjacent tissues. Whole-study findings and limits: Compared with lymph nodes, tumors were less diverse; compared with nontumor tissue, more. Tumor T cell lymph node origin was a supported hypothesis, not proven. Luminal-like breast cancer showed significantly higher tumor–nontumor repertoire similarity than basal-like. Most tumor T cells seemingly derive from lymph node, then expand in tumor.

One entry per CDR3 protein, called by TCRdb with MiXCR from the multiplex PCR reads. The sample yields 140,000 to 150,000 distinct CDR3 sequences, 32% seen once. There are 12 residues in the CDR3. Germline V gene sequence: CDR1 SGHRS, CDR2 YFSETQ. The germline V and J ends were trimmed by 0 bases and 3 bases, with 2 bases remaining between them. Axillary draining lymph nodes of breast cancer patients supplied the node samples. The clonotype comes from a female donor with breast cancer. Some clones in this sample may be carry-over from other donors' samples. The V call is TRBV5-1, the J call TRBJ2-3; D unresolved. Source material: axillary lymph node tissue. Written as DNA, the CDR3 is TGCGCCAGCAGCTTGGCTACAGATACGCAGTATTTT. It translates to CASSLATDTQYF.